The clone carrying this T cell receptor beta chain was observed at least ten times. Its antigen is unidentified. V dropped 1 base and J dropped 8 bases, with 14 bases sitting between them. Germline V CDR1 and CDR2: LGHNT, FRNRAP. The CDR3 contains 14 residues. These data belong to a study of Graves' ophthalmopathy and Graves' hyperthyroidism. General study results and limits: Ophthalmopathy and stable hyperthyroidism were discriminated by a 13-signature model, with over 85% sensitivity and about 82% specificity. Appearing in blood as well were most expanded thyroid clonotypes above 0.001 frequency.

For donors with ophthalmopathy, the disease showed moderate-to-severe activity, reached CAS ≥3 and NOSPECS ≥4, and had lasted under 3 months. Other autoimmune disease, uncontrolled infection, pregnancy and lactation led to exclusion. CDR3 regions of TCR beta were amplified from RNA transcripts. First-round RT-PCR with HTBI primers preceded a second-round multiplex PCR. TCRdb redid the calling of the multiplex PCR reads with MiXCR, one entry per CDR3 protein. This table holds some 520,000 distinct CDR3 sequences, approximately 15% found once. This receptor was identified in a woman aged 25 to 45 with Graves' ophthalmopathy. The gene calls are TRBV12-5 and TRBJ1-1, with D tentatively TRBD1 (6 bases). The sample comprised blood. CDR3 in DNA: TGTGCTAGTGGTTTGGCGAACAGGGTCGGGGAAGCTTTCTTT. Encoded protein: CASGLANRVGEAFF. Together with reference TRBV12-5 and TRBJ1-1, the CDR3 gives the full variable domain: DARVTQTPRHKVTEMGQEVTMRCQPILGHNTVFWYRQTMMQGLELLAYFRNRAPLDDSGMPKDRFSAEMPDATLATLKIQPSEPRDSAVYFCASGLANRVGEAFFGQGTRLTVV.